The 23 T cell receptor beta chains presented below share a single source sample, sequenced in a study of T cell responses to AZD1222 COVID-19 vaccine. This table comes from immunoSEQ multiplex PCR, and its TCRdb copy is limited to in-frame clones, with some not included. The data show around 99,000 clones, around nine tenths seen once. Specimen: peripheral blood, collected 28 days after the second AZD1222 dose. These receptors all come from an adult who received the AZD1222 COVID-19 vaccine.

This clone was seen more than once but under ten times. The genes are TRBV4-1 and TRBJ1-5; no clear D gene. The CDR3 spans 13 residues. Looked up from germline, CDR1 is MGHRA and CDR2 is YSYEKL. V was shortened by 0 bases and J by 3 bases, with 3 bases between the two germline ends. The CDR3 region is CASSQEINQPQHF. The CDR3 region has the DNA TGCGCCAGCAGCCAAGAGATCAATCAGCCCCAGCATTTT.

The chain links TRBV12-3 or TRBV12-4 to TRBJ1-2, with a possible D match to TRBD1 (6 bases). The CDR3 extends over 11 amino acids. Deletions cut 9 bases from V and 7 bases from J, with 12 bases between. The CDR3 loop reads CASTGGAGYTF. The CDR3 DNA is TGTGCCAGTACGGGGGGGGCTGGCTACACCTTC.

J is TRBJ2-2 and V is TRBV7-8; D is unresolved. The CDR3 consists of 15 residues. Trimming pared 4 bases from V and 1 base from J, leaving 10 bases between. The V gene's germline CDR1 is SGHVS and CDR2 FQNEAQ. The CDR3 is CASSSIFMNTGELFF. CDR3 bases: TGTGCCAGCAGCTCCATCTTTATGAACACCGGGGAGCTGTTTTTT. The entire variable domain, with the rest obtained from reference TRBV7-8 and TRBJ2-2, is as follows: GAGVSQSPRYKVAKRGQDVALRCDPISGHVSLFWYQQALGQGPEFLTYFQNEAQLDKSGLPSDRFFAERPEGSVSTLKIQRTQQEDSAVYLCASSSIFMNTGELFFGEGSRLTVL.

This rearrangement joins TRBV18 to TRBJ1-5, with TRBD1 as a possible D gene (6 bases). The CDR3 runs to 15 residues. Germline V lookup: CDR1 KGHSH, CDR2 LQKENI. V lost 6 bases and J 5 bases, leaving 17 bases between the germline ends. The CDR3: CASSSGGGQDQPQHF. The CDR3 DNA reads TGTGCCAGCTCTTCTGGGGGGGGGCAGGATCAGCCCCAGCATTTT.

This clone was seen a handful of times. CDR3: CASSAELGNTGELFF. The CDR3 bases are TGCGCCAGCAGCGCAGAACTAGGAAACACCGGGGAGCTGTTTTTT. V gene TRBV5-1 combines with J gene TRBJ2-2; a weak D match, TRBD2 (5 bases). Trimming left V 4 bases short and J 2 bases short, with 12 bases between. This CDR3 spans 15 amino acids. From germline, CDR1 is SGHRS and CDR2 YFSETQ.

The rearrangement uses TRBV21-1 and TRBJ1-1. TRBV21-1 is flagged as a pseudogene. This CDR3 has 14 amino acids. The DNA for the CDR3 is TGTGCCAGCACCACTACGGGGGGAGATACTGAAGCTTTCTTT. Translating gives CASTTTGGDTEAFF.

This chain joins TRBV4-2 and TRBJ2-7; 10 bases map to TRBD1. CDR1 and CDR2 from the germline V gene are LGHNA and YNFKEQ. Trimming cost V 3 bases and J 3 bases; bases outside gene matches: 2. This CDR3 has 14 amino acids. The CDR3 is CASSQGDRGYEQYF. In nucleotides, the CDR3 is TGTGCCAGCAGCCAGGGGGACAGGGGCTACGAGCAGTACTTC.

The chain recombines TRBV10-3 with TRBJ1-4, with 9 nucleotides matching TRBD1. The CDR3 has 14 amino acids. Looked up from germline, CDR1 is ENHRY and CDR2 is SYGVKD. Trimming cost V 6 bases and J 7 bases; bases outside gene matches: 6. The CDR3 loop is CAIRRDREGEKLFF. Written as DNA, the CDR3 is TGTGCCATCAGAAGGGACAGGGAGGGTGAAAAACTGTTTTTT.

The chain is built from TRBV6-5 and TRBJ2-7, with 7 bases lining up with TRBD1. Germline CDR1 MNHEY, CDR2 SVGAGI. V was pared by 5 bases and J by 3 bases, with 10 bases of the junction left unmatched. This CDR3 spans 15 amino acids. The DNA of the CDR3 is TGTGCCAGCAGTCACTATGGGACAGCAAACTACGAGCAGTACTTC. Its protein is CASSHYGTANYEQYF.

This sequence joins TRBV2 and TRBJ2-7; the match to TRBD2 covers 8 bases. Unmatched junction bases numbered 13, after V lost 6 bases and J lost 3 bases. Germline V CDR1 and CDR2: SNHLY, FYNNEI. CDR3 length: 16 amino acids. The CDR3 DNA reads as TGTGCCAGCAGCGGCCTTGGGCGGGGGGCCTTCTACGAGCAGTACTTC. The encoded protein is CASSGLGRGAFYEQYF.

The gene calls are TRBV5-1 and TRBJ1-6; tentatively, D is TRBD1 (6 bases). V was cut by 0 bases and J by 7 bases, with 14 bases left in between. There are 16 residues in the CDR3. Germline V gives CDR1 SGHRS, CDR2 YFSETQ. Here the CDR3 DNA reads TGCGCCAGCAGCTTGGCGACACAGGGTTGGAATTCACCCCTCCACTTT. Its translation: CASSLATQGWNSPLHF.

The gene calls are TRBV5-5 and TRBJ2-7; D assignment may be TRBD1 or TRBD2 (6 bases each). Trimming took off 0 bases at V and 4 bases at J, with 14 bases between the two ends. Per the germline V gene, CDR1 is SGHKS and CDR2 is YYEKEE (reference sequence). The CDR3 extends over 15 amino acids. CDR3 nucleotides: TGTGCCAGCAGCTTGGGTCCGGGGGCGCAATACGAGCAGTACTTC. It yields the protein CASSLGPGAQYEQYF.

This clone appeared a single time. The chain couples TRBV2 to TRBJ2-1; tentative D call: TRBD2 (6 bases). Trimming stripped 6 bases from V and 9 bases from J, with 24 bases between. The CDR3 covers 16 residues. Germline loops: CDR1 SNHLY, CDR2 FYNNEI. CDR3 nucleotide sequence: TGTGCCAGCAGCGATAGGCGGGCCGGGGGTTCAGGTGAGCAGTTCTTC. The encoded protein is CASSDRRAGGSGEQFF.

The rearrangement uses TRBV6-5 and TRBJ1-6, with a weak D call TRBD1 (6 bases). V was trimmed by 4 bases and J by 0 bases, leaving 10 bases between them. Germline V gene sequence: CDR1 MNHEY, CDR2 SVGAGI. The CDR3 has 16 residues. The CDR3 coding sequence is TGTGCCAGCAGTTCGGACAGTAGCTCCTATAATTCACCCCTCCACTTT. It yields the protein CASSSDSSSYNSPLHF.

V usage is TRBV5-8 and J usage is TRBJ2-6; TRBD1 matches 7 bases. This CDR3 region has 15 residues. CDR1 and CDR2 (germline): SGHTS, YDEGEE. CDR3 protein: CAIGTVSSGANVLTF. In nucleotides, the CDR3 is TGTGCTATCGGGACAGTTAGCTCAGGGGCCAACGTCCTGACTTTC. Drawing the rest from reference TRBV5-8 and TRBJ2-6, the complete variable domain is EAGVTQSPTHLIKTRGQQATLRCSPISGHTSVYWYQQALGLGLQFLLWYDEGEERNRGNFPPRFSGRQFPNYSSELNVNALELEDSALYLCAIGTVSSGANVLTFGAGSRLTVL.

This clone was observed once. The chain couples TRBV28 to TRBJ2-7, with 8 bases matching TRBD1. This CDR3 is 13 amino acids long. CDR1 MDHEN and CDR2 SYDVKM come from the germline V gene. Unmatched junction bases numbered 5, after V lost 7 bases and J lost 3 bases. CDR3 sequence (DNA): TGTGCCAGCACAAGAGACAGGGGCTACGAGCAGTACTTC. Protein sequence: CASTRDRGYEQYF.

V is TRBV7-9 and J is TRBJ2-5; 7 bases map to TRBD1. Germline V gene sequence: CDR1 SEHNR, CDR2 FQNEAQ (reference sequence). Unmatched junction bases numbered 4, after V lost 5 bases and J lost 1 base. The CDR3 is 14 residues long. CDR3 DNA: TGTGCCAGCAGCGCCGGACAGGTCCAAGAGACCCAGTACTTC. Its protein is CASSAGQVQETQYF.

A single count supports this clone. DNA for the CDR3: TGTGCCAGCAGCCCAGGGACAACGAACACTGAAGCTTTCTTT. Its protein product is CASSPGTTNTEAFF. The V and J genes are TRBV5-8 and TRBJ1-1, with D perhaps matching TRBD1 (6 bases). This CDR3 is 14 amino acids long. V shed 4 bases and J shed 1 base, with 11 bases lying between them. CDR1 is SGHTS and CDR2 is YDEGEE in the germline V gene.

This clone was found a few times. V gene TRBV6-2 or TRBV6-3 combines with J gene TRBJ1-6; 7 positions agree with TRBD1. The CDR3 covers 14 residues. Trimming removed 5 bases from V and 6 bases from J; junction bases left unmatched: 4. Germline V gives CDR1 MNHEY, CDR2 SVGEGT. CDR3 loop: CASSRGQVNSPLHF. CDR3 in DNA: TGTGCCAGCAGTCGCGGACAGGTTAATTCACCCCTCCACTTT.

The V gene is TRBV7-9, the J gene TRBJ1-2, with 8 bases that match TRBD1. The CDR3 runs 13 residues. In germline, CDR1 is SEHNR, CDR2 FQNEAQ (reference sequence). V gave up 2 bases and J gave up 7 bases; unmatched junction bases: 3. CDR3 sequence: CASSLQGAGGYTF. CDR3 sequence (DNA): TGTGCCAGCAGCTTACAGGGGGCAGGTGGCTACACCTTC.

The chain links TRBV4-2 to TRBJ1-5, with D possibly matching TRBD1 (6 bases). V lost 2 bases and J lost 5, with 22 bases in between. Per germline, CDR1 LGHNA and CDR2 YNFKEQ. The CDR3 runs to 18 residues. CDR3 sequence reads: CASSQTLPGQRRDQPQHF. For the CDR3, the DNA is TGTGCCAGCAGCCAAACCCTCCCGGGACAACGGAGGGATCAGCCCCAGCATTTT.

Only one count was recorded for this clone. The chain couples TRBV28 to TRBJ1-4; 7 positions agree with TRBD1. Unmatched junction bases numbered 11, after V lost 5 bases and J lost 8 bases. The germline V gene has CDR1 MDHEN and CDR2 SYDVKM. The CDR3 runs to 15 residues. CDR3 loop: CASSPQTGRGEKLFF. DNA of the CDR3: TGTGCCAGCAGTCCCCAGACAGGGAGAGGAGAAAAACTGTTTTTT.

A few counts support this clone. The chain employs TRBV3-1 (or the pseudogene TRBV3-2) and TRBJ1-1; 8 nucleotides line up with TRBD1. This CDR3 spans 16 amino acids. Unmatched junction bases numbered 13, after V lost 5 bases and J lost 5 bases. The germline gives CDR1 LGHDT, CDR2 YNNKEL (reference sequence). The CDR3 is CASSYDPGQGQTEAFF. CDR3 nucleotide sequence: TGTGCCAGCAGCTACGACCCAGGACAGGGACAGACTGAAGCTTTCTTT.